One sample yielded the 15 T cell receptor beta chains listed below, sequenced in a study of early T cells in non-severe SARS-CoV-2 infection (dated by TCRdb to the early 2020s). Library preparation was by 5' RACE. The reads were generated on a NextSeq 500. The raw public data were reprocessed by TCRdb itself: fastp quality trimming at Q25, MiXCR clonotype calling, in-frame beta chains only. Identical CDR3 protein sequences are pooled into one entry, listed with their most common genes and DNA. For this sample there are 100,000 to 120,000 distinct CDR3 sequences; roughly an eighth appear just once. In total, the top ten clones hold around 2.9% of the sample. Sample: whole blood. The receptors derive from an adult who was a healthcare worker with PCR-confirmed SARS-CoV-2 infection or an uninfected control (not recorded which).

The chain carries TRBV14 and TRBJ2-3; D possibly corresponds to TRBD2 (5 bases). Germline CDR1 is SGHDN and CDR2 is FVKESK. Trimming removed 3 bases at V and 4 bases at J, with 14 bases between. CDR3 length equals 15 residues. CDR3 loop: CASSQLAPRADTQYF. CDR3 DNA: TGTGCCAGCAGCCAGCTGGCCCCGAGGGCAGATACGCAGTATTTT.

The J gene is TRBJ1-6, the V gene TRBV7-9, with TRBD1 matching over 10 bases. The J segment lost 6 bases and the V segment lost 6 bases, leaving 14 bases of the junction unmatched. This CDR3 is built from 18 residues. Germline loops: CDR1 SEHNR, CDR2 FQNEAQ (reference sequence). The CDR3 DNA is TGTGCCAGCAGTCCTACGTTCGGACAGGGGGTTTTTAATTCACCCCTCCACTTT. This sequence encodes CASSPTFGQGVFNSPLHF.

This clonotype was counted ten times or more. The chain employs TRBV3-1 and TRBJ2-6; D tentatively fits TRBD1 or TRBD2 (5 bases each). This CDR3 contains 15 residues. From germline, CDR1 is LGHDT and CDR2 YNNKEL (reference sequence). Trimming stripped 7 bases from V and 2 bases from J, with 12 bases between. Here the CDR3 reads CASTLRGAGANVLTF. CDR3 coding DNA: TGTGCCAGCACCCTGAGAGGGGCTGGGGCCAACGTCCTGACTTTC.

This chain uses TRBV29-1 with TRBJ1-1; D perhaps matches TRBD1 (5 bases). Germline CDR1 reads SQVTM; CDR2 reads ANQGSEA. CDR3 size: 11 residues. The V end lost 7 bases, the J end lost 6 bases, and 12 bases lay between the germline ends. This CDR3 reads CSAGTVAEAFF. CDR3 nucleotides: TGCAGCGCAGGGACGGTCGCTGAAGCTTTCTTT. The full variable domain, its missing parts supplied by reference TRBV29-1 and TRBJ1-1, is SAVISQKPSRDICQRGTSLTIQCQVDSQVTMMFWYRQQPGQSLTLIATANQGSEATYESGFVIDKFPISRPNLTFSTLTVSNMSPEDSSIYLCSAGTVAEAFFGQGTRLTVV.

A few counts support this clonotype. This chain connects TRBV20-1 to TRBJ1-6, with a weak D call TRBD1 (5 bases). The V and J ends lost 3 bases and 9 bases respectively, with 15 bases between them. CDR1 and CDR2 (germline): DFQATT, SNEGSKA (reference sequence). CDR3 length equals 14 residues. The CDR3 DNA follows: TGCAGTGCTAGGCGAGGGGATAGGACTTCACCCCTCCACTTT. It specifies CSARRGDRTSPLHF.

This clonotype has only a few counts. This chain links TRBV20-1 with TRBJ2-1; 11 bases agree with TRBD2. The germline gives CDR1 DFQATT, CDR2 SNEGSKA (reference sequence). The CDR3 runs 16 residues. V was pared by 1 base and J by 2 bases, with 4 bases of the junction left unmatched. The CDR3 DNA follows: TGCAGTGCTAGAGTAGCGGGAGGGATAACCTACAATGAGCAGTTCTTC. As protein: CSARVAGGITYNEQFF.

This clonotype was counted at least ten times. The chain uses TRBV7-9 and TRBJ2-7; TRBD2 matches at 7 bases. V dropped 5 bases and J dropped 0; count of bases not matched to a gene: 7. This CDR3 contains 15 residues. Per germline, CDR1 SEHNR and CDR2 FQNEAQ (reference sequence). This CDR3 is CASSPSGAPSYEQYF. The CDR3 DNA sequence: TGTGCCAGCAGCCCAAGCGGGGCACCCTCCTACGAGCAGTACTTC.

This clonotype was seen at least ten times. This rearrangement joins TRBV14 to TRBJ1-5; D gene uncertain. V lost 4 bases to trimming and J lost 1 base, with 5 bases between them. CDR3 length equals 13 residues. Germline V gene lookup returns CDR1 SGHDN and CDR2 FVKESK. CDR3 in amino acids: CASSRNSNQPQHF. The CDR3, as DNA: TGTGCCAGCAGCCGGAACAGCAATCAGCCCCAGCATTTT.

This clonotype was counted a few times. This chain joins TRBV6-2 or TRBV6-3 and TRBJ2-1; unclear D gene. CDR3 length: 16 residues. Germline V gene sequence: CDR1 MNHEY, CDR2 SVGEGT. The germline V and J ends were trimmed by 6 bases and 2 bases, with 17 bases remaining between them. The CDR3 sequence: CASSIATRVPYNEQFF. In DNA form, the CDR3 reads TGTGCCAGCAGCATCGCCACCAGAGTCCCCTACAATGAGCAGTTCTTC.

This clonotype was recorded a few times. The genes are TRBV5-1 and TRBJ2-7, with a possible D match to TRBD1 (5 bases). This CDR3 has 17 amino acids. The germline V gene has CDR1 SGHRS and CDR2 YFSETQ. V was pared by 4 bases and J by 0 bases, with 20 bases between. The CDR3 DNA is TGCGCCAGCAGCCGTTCACTGGACACCCCATTCTCCTACGAGCAGTACTTC. Translation gives CASSRSLDTPFSYEQYF.

This clonotype was seen a handful of times. V is TRBV20-1 and J is TRBJ2-1, with TRBD1 matching over 11 bases. This CDR3 has 13 residues. Germline loops: CDR1 DFQATT, CDR2 SNEGSKA (reference sequence). The trim removed 6 bases at V and 14 bases at J, leaving 12 bases unmatched. The CDR3 region has the DNA TGCAGTGCGTCCGGGACAGGGGGAACATTAGAGTTCTTC. Protein sequence: CSASGTGGTLEFF.

This clonotype was found a few times. The chain combines TRBV6-6 with TRBJ2-7; D gene unclear. CDR1 and CDR2 from the germline V gene are MNHNY and SVGAGI (reference sequence). V shed 3 bases and J shed 4 bases, with 10 bases lying between them. This CDR3 spans 13 amino acids. The CDR3 nucleotides are TGTGCCAGCAGTTATTTTTACAGATACGAGCAGTACTTC. It encodes CASSYFYRYEQYF.

This clonotype has at least ten counts. The chain joins TRBV10-1 to TRBJ1-1; 7 nucleotides line up with TRBD1. This CDR3 comprises 15 residues. Germline trimming cut 2 bases from V and 4 bases from J; bases unmatched to any gene: 7. The germline CDR1 and CDR2 sequences are WNHNN and SYGVQD (reference sequence). The CDR3 region is CASSEDRETSTEAFF. The CDR3 DNA follows: TGCGCCAGCAGTGAGGACAGGGAGACGAGCACTGAAGCTTTCTTT.

This clonotype has ten or more counts. This rearrangement joins TRBV20-1 to TRBJ1-1, with 7 nucleotides matching TRBD1. Germline assignment: CDR1 DFQATT and CDR2 SNEGSKA (reference sequence). The CDR3 runs to 13 residues. V lost 2 bases to trimming and J lost 5 bases; unmatched junction nucleotides: 5. The CDR3 loop reads CSARRSGGTEAFF. DNA of the CDR3: TGCAGTGCTAGACGGTCAGGGGGGACTGAAGCTTTCTTT.

Notes on this clonotype: Relative to the germline gene, one junction end is altered; a read error may explain this. V gene TRBV18 combines with J gene TRBJ2-4; D is unresolved. Germline-derived CDR1 and CDR2 are KGHSH and LQKENI. The CDR3 runs 13 residues. The CDR3 DNA is TGTGTCAGCTCACCACGAGCCAAAAACATTCAGTACTTC. Translated: CVSSPRAKNIQYF.